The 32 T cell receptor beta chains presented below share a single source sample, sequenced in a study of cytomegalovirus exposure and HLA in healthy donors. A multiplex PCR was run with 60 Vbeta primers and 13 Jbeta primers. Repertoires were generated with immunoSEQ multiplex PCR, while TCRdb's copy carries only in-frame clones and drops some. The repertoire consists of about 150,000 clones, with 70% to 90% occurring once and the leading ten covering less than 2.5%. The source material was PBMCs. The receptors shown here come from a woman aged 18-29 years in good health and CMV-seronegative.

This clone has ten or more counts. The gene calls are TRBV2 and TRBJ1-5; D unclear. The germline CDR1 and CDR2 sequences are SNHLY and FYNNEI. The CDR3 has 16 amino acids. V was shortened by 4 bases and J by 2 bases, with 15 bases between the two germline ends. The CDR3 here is CASSGRTVRGNQPQHF. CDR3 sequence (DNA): TGTGCCAGCAGTGGAAGAACAGTGAGGGGCAATCAGCCCCAGCATTTT.

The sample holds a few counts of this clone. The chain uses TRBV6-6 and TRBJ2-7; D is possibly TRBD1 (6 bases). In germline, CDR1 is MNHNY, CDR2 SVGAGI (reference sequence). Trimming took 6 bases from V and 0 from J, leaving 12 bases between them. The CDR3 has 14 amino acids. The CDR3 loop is CASRFTGSSYEQYF. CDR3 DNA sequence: TGTGCCAGCAGATTCACAGGGAGCTCCTACGAGCAGTACTTC.

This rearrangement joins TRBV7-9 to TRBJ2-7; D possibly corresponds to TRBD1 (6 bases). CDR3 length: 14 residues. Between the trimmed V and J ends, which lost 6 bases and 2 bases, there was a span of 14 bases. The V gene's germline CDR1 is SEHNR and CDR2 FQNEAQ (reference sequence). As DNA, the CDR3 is TGTGCCAGCAGTCCCGGACAGTATGCCTACGAGCAGTACTTC. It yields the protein CASSPGQYAYEQYF.

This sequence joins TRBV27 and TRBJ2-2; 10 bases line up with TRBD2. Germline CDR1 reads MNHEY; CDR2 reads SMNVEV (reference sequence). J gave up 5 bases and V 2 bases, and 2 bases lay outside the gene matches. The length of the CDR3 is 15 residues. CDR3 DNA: TGTGCCAGCAGTTTACTAGCGGGAGAGACCGGGGAGCTGTTTTTT. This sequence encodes CASSLLAGETGELFF.

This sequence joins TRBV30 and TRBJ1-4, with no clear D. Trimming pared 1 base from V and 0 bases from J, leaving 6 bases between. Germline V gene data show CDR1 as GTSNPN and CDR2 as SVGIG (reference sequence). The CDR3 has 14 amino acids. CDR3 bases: TGTGCCTGGAGTGCCGTTGCAACTAATGAAAAACTGTTTTTT. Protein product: CAWSAVATNEKLFF. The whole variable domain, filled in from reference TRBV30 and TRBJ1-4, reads SQTIHQWPATLVQPVGSPLSLECTVEGTSNPNLYWYRQAAGRGLQLLFYSVGIGQISSEVPQNLSASRPQDRQFILSSKKLLLSDSGFYLCAWSAVATNEKLFFGSGTQLSVL.

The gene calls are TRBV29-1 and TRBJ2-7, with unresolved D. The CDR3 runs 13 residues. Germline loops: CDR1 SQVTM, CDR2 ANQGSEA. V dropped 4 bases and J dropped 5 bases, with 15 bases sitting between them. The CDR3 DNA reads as TGCAGCGTTGGCCAGGCCCGAAACCACGAGCAGTACTTC. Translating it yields CSVGQARNHEQYF.

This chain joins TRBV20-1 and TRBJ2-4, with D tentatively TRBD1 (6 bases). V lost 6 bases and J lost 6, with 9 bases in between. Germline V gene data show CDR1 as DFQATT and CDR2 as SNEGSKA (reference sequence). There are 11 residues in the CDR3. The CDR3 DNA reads TGCAGTGCGAAACAGGGAAACATTCAGTACTTC. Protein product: CSAKQGNIQYF.

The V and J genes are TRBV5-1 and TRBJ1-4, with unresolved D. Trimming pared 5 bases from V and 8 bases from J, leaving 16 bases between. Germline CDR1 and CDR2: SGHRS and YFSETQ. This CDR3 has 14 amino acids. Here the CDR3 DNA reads TGCGCCAGCAGTGGAGGGTCGTCGCGGGAAAAACTGTTTTTT. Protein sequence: CASSGGSSREKLFF.

The CDR3 loop is CASSLNLDTQYF. In DNA, the CDR3 is TGTGCCAGCAGCCTCAACTTAGATACGCAGTATTTT. This rearrangement joins TRBV14 to TRBJ2-3; D not certain. Per the germline V gene, CDR1 is SGHDN and CDR2 is FVKESK. Trimming left V 4 bases short and J 5 bases short, with 7 bases between. The CDR3 has 12 residues.

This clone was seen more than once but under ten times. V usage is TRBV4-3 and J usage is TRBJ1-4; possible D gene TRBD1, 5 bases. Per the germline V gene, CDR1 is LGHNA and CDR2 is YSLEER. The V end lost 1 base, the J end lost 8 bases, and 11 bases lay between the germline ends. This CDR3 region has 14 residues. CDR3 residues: CASSQAQGGEKLFF. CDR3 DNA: TGCGCCAGCAGCCAAGCTCAGGGCGGCGAAAAACTGTTTTTT.

CDR3 nucleotides: TGTGCCAGCAGCTTAGCGCGGGGGAAGGCTAACTATGGCTACACCTTC. Its translation is CASSLARGKANYGYTF. This rearrangement joins TRBV7-2 to TRBJ1-2; D possibly corresponds to TRBD1 (5 bases). The CDR3 length is 16 residues. Trimming stripped 0 bases from V and 0 bases from J, with 11 bases between. Germline CDR1 is SGHTA and CDR2 is FQGNSA. Using reference TRBV7-2 and TRBJ1-2 for the parts outside the CDR3, the full variable domain is GAGVSQSPSNKVTEKGKDVELRCDPISGHTALYWYRQSLGQGLEFLIYFQGNSAPDKSGLPSDRFSAERTGGSVSTLTIQRTQQEDSAVYLCASSLARGKANYGYTFGSGTRLTVV.

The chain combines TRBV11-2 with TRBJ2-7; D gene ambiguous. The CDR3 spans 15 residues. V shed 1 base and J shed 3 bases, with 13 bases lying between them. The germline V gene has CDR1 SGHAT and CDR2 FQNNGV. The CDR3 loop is CASSLGAQTYYEQYF. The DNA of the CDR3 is TGTGCCAGCAGCTTAGGCGCCCAAACTTACTACGAGCAGTACTTC.

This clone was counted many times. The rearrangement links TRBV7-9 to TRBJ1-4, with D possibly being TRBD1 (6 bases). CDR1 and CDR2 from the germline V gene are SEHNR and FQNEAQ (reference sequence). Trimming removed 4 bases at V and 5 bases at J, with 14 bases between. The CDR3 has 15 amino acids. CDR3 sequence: CASSSLGQRNEKLFF. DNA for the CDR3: TGTGCCAGCAGCTCGCTCGGACAGCGGAATGAAAAACTGTTTTTT.

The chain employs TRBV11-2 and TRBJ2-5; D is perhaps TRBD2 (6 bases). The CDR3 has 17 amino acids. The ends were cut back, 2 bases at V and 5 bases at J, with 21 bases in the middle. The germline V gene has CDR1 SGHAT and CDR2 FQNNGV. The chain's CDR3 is CASSLRWGREVAETQYF. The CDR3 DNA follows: TGTGCCAGCAGCTTACGGTGGGGCAGGGAGGTGGCGGAGACCCAGTACTTC.

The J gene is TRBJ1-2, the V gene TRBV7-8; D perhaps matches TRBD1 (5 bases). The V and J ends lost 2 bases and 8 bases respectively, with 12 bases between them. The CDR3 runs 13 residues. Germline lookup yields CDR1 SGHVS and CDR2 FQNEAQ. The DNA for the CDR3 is TGTGCCAGCAGCTTAAAGGTTTCAGGGGGCTACACCTTC. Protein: CASSLKVSGGYTF.

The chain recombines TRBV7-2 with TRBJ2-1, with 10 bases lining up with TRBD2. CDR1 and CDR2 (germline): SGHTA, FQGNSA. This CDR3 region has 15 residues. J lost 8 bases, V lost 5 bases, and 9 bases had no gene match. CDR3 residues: CASSPGTSGVDEQFF. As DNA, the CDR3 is TGTGCCAGCAGCCCAGGCACTAGCGGGGTTGATGAGCAGTTCTTC.

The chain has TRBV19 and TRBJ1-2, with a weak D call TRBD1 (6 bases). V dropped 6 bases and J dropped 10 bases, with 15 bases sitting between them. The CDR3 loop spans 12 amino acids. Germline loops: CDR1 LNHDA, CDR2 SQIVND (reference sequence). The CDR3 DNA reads TGTGCCAGTAGCAGGGGTTTTTACGACTACACCTTC. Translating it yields CASSRGFYDYTF.

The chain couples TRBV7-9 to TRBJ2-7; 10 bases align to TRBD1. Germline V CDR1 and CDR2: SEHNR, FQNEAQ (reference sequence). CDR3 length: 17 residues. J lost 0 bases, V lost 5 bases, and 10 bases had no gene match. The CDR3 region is CASSDTGTGAFSYEQYF. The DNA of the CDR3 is TGTGCCAGCAGCGATACCGGGACAGGGGCCTTCTCCTACGAGCAGTACTTC.

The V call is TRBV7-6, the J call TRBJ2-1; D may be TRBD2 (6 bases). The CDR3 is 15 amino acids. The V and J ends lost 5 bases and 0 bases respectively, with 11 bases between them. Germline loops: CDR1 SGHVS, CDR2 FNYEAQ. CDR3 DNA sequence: TGTGCCAGCAGCCCTGGGGGGTACTCCTACAATGAGCAGTTCTTC. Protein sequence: CASSPGGYSYNEQFF.

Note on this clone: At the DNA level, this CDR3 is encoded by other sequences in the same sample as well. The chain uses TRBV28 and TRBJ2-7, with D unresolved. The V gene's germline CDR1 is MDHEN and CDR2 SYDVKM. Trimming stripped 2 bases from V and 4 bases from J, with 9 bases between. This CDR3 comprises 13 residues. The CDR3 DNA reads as TGTGCCAGCAGTTTAGGCACGAGGTACGAGCAGTACTTC. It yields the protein CASSLGTRYEQYF. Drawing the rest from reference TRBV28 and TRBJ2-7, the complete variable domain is DVKVTQSSRYLVKRTGEKVFLECVQDMDHENMFWYRQDPGLGLRLIYFSYDVKMKEKGDIPEGYSVSREKKERFSLILESASTNQTSMYLCASSLGTRYEQYFGPGTRLTVT.

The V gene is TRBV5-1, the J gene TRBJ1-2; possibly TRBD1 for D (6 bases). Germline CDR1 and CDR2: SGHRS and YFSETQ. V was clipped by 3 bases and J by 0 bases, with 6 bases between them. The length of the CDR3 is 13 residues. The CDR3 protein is CASSSGANYGYTF. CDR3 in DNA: TGCGCCAGCAGCTCAGGGGCTAACTATGGCTACACCTTC. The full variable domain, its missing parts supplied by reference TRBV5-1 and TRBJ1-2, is KAGVTQTPRYLIKTRGQQVTLSCSPISGHRSVSWYQQTPGQGLQFLFEYFSETQRNKGNFPGRFSGRQFSNSRSEMNVSTLELGDSALYLCASSSGANYGYTFGSGTRLTVV.

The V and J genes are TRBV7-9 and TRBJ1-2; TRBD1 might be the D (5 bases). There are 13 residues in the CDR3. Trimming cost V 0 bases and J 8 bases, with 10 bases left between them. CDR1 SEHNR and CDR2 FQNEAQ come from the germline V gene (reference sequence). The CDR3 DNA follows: TGTGCCAGCAGCTTAGCCCCAGGGTACGGCTACACCTTC. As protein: CASSLAPGYGYTF.

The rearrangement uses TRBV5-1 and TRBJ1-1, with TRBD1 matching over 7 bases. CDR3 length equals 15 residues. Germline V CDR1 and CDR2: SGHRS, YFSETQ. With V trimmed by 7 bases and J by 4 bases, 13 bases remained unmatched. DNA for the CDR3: TGCGCCAGCGCGCAGTTTACGACAGGGCGCACTGAAGCTTTCTTT. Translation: CASAQFTTGRTEAFF.

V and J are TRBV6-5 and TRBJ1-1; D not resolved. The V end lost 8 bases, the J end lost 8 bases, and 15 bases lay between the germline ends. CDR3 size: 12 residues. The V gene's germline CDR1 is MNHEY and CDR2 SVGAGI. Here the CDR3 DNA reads TGTGCCAGCCCCCGCCGGTCCGGGGAAGCTTTCTTT. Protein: CASPRRSGEAFF.

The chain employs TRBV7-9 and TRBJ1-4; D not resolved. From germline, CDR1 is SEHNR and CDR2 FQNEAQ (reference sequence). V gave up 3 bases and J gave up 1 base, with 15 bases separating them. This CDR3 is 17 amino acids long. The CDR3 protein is CASSFGEEVETNEKLFF. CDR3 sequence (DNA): TGTGCCAGCAGCTTTGGGGAGGAGGTTGAAACTAATGAAAAACTGTTTTTT.

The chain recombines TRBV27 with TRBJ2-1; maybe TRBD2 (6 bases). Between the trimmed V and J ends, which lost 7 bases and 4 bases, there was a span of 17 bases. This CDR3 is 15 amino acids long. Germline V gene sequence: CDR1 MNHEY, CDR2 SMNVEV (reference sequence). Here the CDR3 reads CASTLRGPFYNEQFF. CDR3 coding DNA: TGTGCCAGCACTCTGCGGGGACCCTTTTACAATGAGCAGTTCTTC.

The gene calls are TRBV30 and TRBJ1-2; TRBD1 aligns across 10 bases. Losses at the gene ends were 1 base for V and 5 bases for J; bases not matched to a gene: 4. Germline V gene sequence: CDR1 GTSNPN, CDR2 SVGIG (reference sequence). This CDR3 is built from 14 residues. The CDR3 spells CAWSGGQGLYGYTF. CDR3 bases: TGTGCCTGGAGTGGGGGACAGGGGCTTTATGGCTACACCTTC.

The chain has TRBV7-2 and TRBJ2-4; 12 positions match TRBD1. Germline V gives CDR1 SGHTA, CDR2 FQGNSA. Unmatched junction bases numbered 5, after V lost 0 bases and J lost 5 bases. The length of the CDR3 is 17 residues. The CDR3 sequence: CASSLAPGQGAQNIQYF. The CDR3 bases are TGTGCCAGCAGCTTAGCCCCGGGACAGGGGGCCCAAAACATTCAGTACTTC.

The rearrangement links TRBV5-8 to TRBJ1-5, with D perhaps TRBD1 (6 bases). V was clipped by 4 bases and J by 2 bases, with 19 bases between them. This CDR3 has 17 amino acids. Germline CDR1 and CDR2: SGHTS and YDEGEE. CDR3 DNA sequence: TGTGCCAGCAGCACCTACACAGGGAAGGGAGGCAATCAGCCCCAGCATTTT. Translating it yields CASSTYTGKGGNQPQHF.

The chain's CDR3 is CASSTLSFDSPLHF. CDR3 DNA sequence: TGTGCCAGCAGTACCCTGAGTTTTGATTCACCCCTCCACTTT. This sequence joins TRBV28 and TRBJ1-6; no reliable D call. Germline lookup yields CDR1 MDHEN and CDR2 SYDVKM. The CDR3 length is 14 residues. Trimming removed 5 bases at V and 8 bases at J, with 13 bases between.

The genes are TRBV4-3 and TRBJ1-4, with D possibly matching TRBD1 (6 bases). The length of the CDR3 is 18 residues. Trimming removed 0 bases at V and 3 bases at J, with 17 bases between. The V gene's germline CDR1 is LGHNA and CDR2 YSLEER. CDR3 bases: TGCGCCAGCAGCCAAGATCTTAACAGGGTTGGAGCTAATGAAAAACTGTTTTTT. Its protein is CASSQDLNRVGANEKLFF.

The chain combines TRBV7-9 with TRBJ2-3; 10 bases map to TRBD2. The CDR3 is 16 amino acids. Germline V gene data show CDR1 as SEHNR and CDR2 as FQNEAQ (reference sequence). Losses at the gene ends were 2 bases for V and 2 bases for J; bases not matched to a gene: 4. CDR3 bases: TGTGCCAGCAGCTTATCTAGCGGGGGAGACACAGATACGCAGTATTTT. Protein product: CASSLSSGGDTDTQYF.